Shown below are 20 T cell receptor beta chains from a single sample sequenced in a study of shared clonotypes between healthy human individuals (dated by TCRdb to 2020 to 2022). The library was generated by the immunoSEQ multiplex PCR assay. TCRdb holds this immuneACCESS table with in-frame rearrangements only. Some clones are missing; in checked studies, unresolved V genes explain under half, and the rest has no known cause. A total of approximately 1,500,000 clones appear in this sample, 98% of them only once. Of the sample, 0.4% to 0.55% falls within the top ten clones. Material: naive CD4+ T cells sorted from blood. The cell subset or site label, read with the paper, signifies: CD45RA+ positively selected. Every receptor here comes from a young man in good health.

This rearrangement joins TRBV19 to TRBJ2-7, with 13 bases fitting TRBD2. Germline loops: CDR1 LNHDA, CDR2 SQIVND (reference sequence). The CDR3 totals 16 residues. J gave up 5 bases and V 5 bases, and 9 bases lay outside the gene matches. CDR3 in DNA: TGTGCCAGTAGTCCCTTTGGACTAGCGGGAGTGGACGAGCAGTACTTC. This translates into CASSPFGLAGVDEQYF.

The chain is built from TRBV9 and TRBJ1-2; 7 bases fit TRBD1. Losses at the gene ends were 2 bases for V and 4 bases for J; bases not matched to a gene: 5. The CDR3 spans 14 residues. Germline CDR1 is SGDLS and CDR2 is YYNGEE. The DNA of the CDR3 is TGTGCCAGCAGCGTCGGACAGGCCCGCTATGGCTACACCTTC. This sequence encodes CASSVGQARYGYTF. The full variable domain, in which reference TRBV9 and TRBJ1-2 provide the parts outside the CDR3, is DSGVTQTPKHLITATGQRVTLRCSPRSGDLSVYWYQQSLDQGLQFLIQYYNGEERAKGNILERFSAQQFPDLHSELNLSSLELGDSALYFCASSVGQARYGYTFGSGTRLTVV.

In the case of this clone: This same CDR3 is encoded by further DNA sequences in the sample. CDR3 sequence: CSARPGETQYF. CDR3 in DNA: TGCAGTGCCCGTCCTGGGGAGACCCAGTACTTC. The chain combines TRBV20-1 with TRBJ2-5; D remains unclear. CDR1 is DFQATT and CDR2 is SNEGSKA in the germline V gene (reference sequence). CDR3 length equals 11 residues. The V and J ends lost 6 bases and 5 bases respectively, with 10 bases between them.

The chain carries TRBV4-2 and TRBJ2-1; possibly TRBD2 for D (7 bases). V lost 0 bases, J lost 4 bases, and 28 bases lay in between. This CDR3 is 21 amino acids long. CDR1 and CDR2 from the germline V gene are LGHNA and YNFKEQ. The CDR3 spells CASSQDRSREGVPVLYNEQFF. The CDR3 DNA sequence: TGTGCCAGCAGCCAAGATCGGTCAAGGGAGGGGGTGCCCGTTCTGTACAATGAGCAGTTCTTC.

The V call is TRBV4-3, the J call TRBJ2-3; TRBD1 matches 7 bases. The germline V gene encodes CDR1 LGHNA and CDR2 YSLEER. The CDR3 spans 14 residues. J was trimmed by 4 bases and V by 0 bases; bases with no gene match: 1. Here the CDR3 reads CASSQDGTADTQYF. DNA for the CDR3: TGCGCCAGCAGCCAAGACGGGACAGCAGATACGCAGTATTTT.

The rearrangement joins TRBV19 to TRBJ2-7, with TRBD1 identical over 7 bases. V was pared by 3 bases and J by 6 bases, with 5 bases of the junction left unmatched. The CDR3 totals 13 residues. Germline V gene lookup returns CDR1 LNHDA and CDR2 SQIVND (reference sequence). CDR3 bases: TGTGCCAGTAGTATCGGGACAGAGACCGAGCAGTACTTC. It codes for CASSIGTETEQYF.

The chain joins TRBV10-1 to TRBJ2-1; D unresolved. The V gene's germline CDR1 is WNHNN and CDR2 SYGVQD (reference sequence). The V gene lost 8 bases and the J gene lost 4 bases, with 0 bases spanning the gap. This CDR3 contains 9 residues. The CDR3 DNA is TGCGCCAGCTACAATGAGCAGTTCTTC. Its translation is CASYNEQFF.

The rearrangement joins TRBV28 to TRBJ2-2; a weak D match, TRBD1 (6 bases). The V gene lost 11 bases and the J gene lost 1 base, with 14 bases spanning the gap. CDR3 size: 14 residues. The germline V gene has CDR1 MDHEN and CDR2 SYDVKM. Here the CDR3 reads CAGGRGGNTGELFF. In nucleotides, the CDR3 is TGTGCCGGCGGGCGAGGGGGGAACACCGGGGAGCTGTTTTTT. The whole variable domain, remainder taken from reference TRBV28 and TRBJ2-2, is DVKVTQSSRYLVKRTGEKVFLECVQDMDHENMFWYRQDPGLGLRLIYFSYDVKMKEKGDIPEGYSVSREKKERFSLILESASTNQTSMYLCAGGRGGNTGELFFGEGSRLTVL.

Only one count was recorded for this clone. The genes are TRBV6-5 and TRBJ2-7; D remains unclear. The V and J ends lost 0 bases and 7 bases respectively, with 10 bases between them. CDR1 is MNHEY, CDR2 SVGAGI, per germline. This CDR3 spans 13 amino acids. CDR3 bases: TGTGCCAGCAGTTACTCGGAATGGGGAGAGCAGTACTTC. Translated, it gives CASSYSEWGEQYF.

The chain recombines TRBV9 with TRBJ2-3; D is perhaps TRBD1 or TRBD2 (5 bases each). The V end lost 4 bases, the J end lost 0 bases, and 15 bases lay between the germline ends. The CDR3 runs to 16 residues. Germline assignment: CDR1 SGDLS and CDR2 YYNGEE. Here the CDR3 DNA reads TGTGCCAGCAGCCGAGGGGTGGACTCTAGCACAGATACGCAGTATTTT. It specifies CASSRGVDSSTDTQYF.

The J gene is TRBJ2-7, the V gene TRBV20-1, with 7 bases matching TRBD1. This CDR3 comprises 11 residues. J lost 12 bases, V lost 5 bases, and 10 bases had no gene match. Per the germline V gene, CDR1 is DFQATT and CDR2 is SNEGSKA (reference sequence). This chain's CDR3 is CSAFGQVKGYF. For the CDR3, the DNA is TGCAGTGCTTTTGGACAGGTCAAGGGGTACTTC.

This clone has a single count. The CDR3 region is CAISTQGQGLNEKLFF. The CDR3, as DNA: TGTGCCATCAGTACCCAGGGACAGGGTTTAAACGAAAAACTGTTTTTT. The rearrangement joins TRBV10-3 to TRBJ1-4; TRBD1 matches 9 bases. This CDR3 comprises 16 residues. Trimming at V came to 5 bases and at J to 8 bases, leaving 12 bases not matched to a gene. The germline gives CDR1 ENHRY, CDR2 SYGVKD.

This clone was seen just once. J is TRBJ2-7 and V is TRBV29-1, with 12 bases identical to TRBD2. The CDR3 is 15 residues long. Trimming took 4 bases from V and 1 from J; bases not matched to a gene: 5. Per germline, CDR1 SQVTM and CDR2 ANQGSEA. The CDR3 DNA reads TGCAGCGTTGCCCTAGCGGGAGGGGGATCCTACGAGCAGTACTTC. This codes for CSVALAGGGSYEQYF.

V and J are TRBV27 and TRBJ2-7; 9 positions match TRBD1. This CDR3 is 22 amino acids long. The ends lost 5 bases at V and 4 bases at J; junction bases unmatched: 30. CDR1 and CDR2 from the germline V gene are MNHEY and SMNVEV (reference sequence). CDR3 amino acids: CASSPWEVDRDRASYPAYEQYF. The CDR3 DNA sequence: TGTGCCAGCAGTCCTTGGGAAGTCGATAGGGACAGGGCTTCCTATCCGGCTTACGAGCAGTACTTC.

The V call is TRBV30, the J call TRBJ2-7; D might be TRBD1 or TRBD2, each matching 5 bases. The CDR3 totals 14 residues. Germline V lookup: CDR1 GTSNPN, CDR2 SVGIG (reference sequence). The V end lost 2 bases, the J end lost 0 bases, and 11 bases lay between the germline ends. The CDR3 region is CAWSIGTSSYEQYF. CDR3 nucleotides: TGTGCCTGGAGTATCGGGACCTCCTCCTACGAGCAGTACTTC.

The V and J genes are TRBV28 and TRBJ1-5; 7 bases are shared with TRBD1. Germline V lookup: CDR1 MDHEN, CDR2 SYDVKM. V was clipped by 6 bases and J by 0 bases; unmatched bases: 2. The CDR3 runs to 14 residues. The CDR3 region is CASRRGHSNQPQHF. The CDR3 DNA follows: TGTGCCAGCAGGAGGGGGCATAGCAATCAGCCCCAGCATTTT. Full variable domain (outside the CDR3, taken from reference TRBV28 and TRBJ1-5): DVKVTQSSRYLVKRTGEKVFLECVQDMDHENMFWYRQDPGLGLRLIYFSYDVKMKEKGDIPEGYSVSREKKERFSLILESASTNQTSMYLCASRRGHSNQPQHFGDGTRLSIL.

The J gene is TRBJ1-5, the V gene TRBV6-6; 8 bases align to TRBD1. The CDR3 covers 14 residues. The germline CDR1 and CDR2 sequences are MNHNY and SVGAGI (reference sequence). V was clipped by 7 bases and J by 4 bases; unmatched bases: 6. The CDR3: CASTGQGRNQPQHF. The CDR3 nucleotides are TGTGCCAGCACCGGACAGGGCCGTAATCAGCCCCAGCATTTT.

This rearrangement joins TRBV7-9 to TRBJ2-2, with D possibly TRBD2 on 6 matching bases. Between the trimmed V and J ends, which lost 8 bases and 4 bases, there was a span of 8 bases. CDR1 and CDR2 (germline): SEHNR, FQNEAQ (reference sequence). This CDR3 has 12 residues. The CDR3: CASVGGTGELFF. DNA for the CDR3: TGTGCCAGCGTGGGGGGCACCGGGGAGCTGTTTTTT.

V usage is TRBV27 and J usage is TRBJ2-3; D gene unclear. CDR1 and CDR2 from the germline V gene are MNHEY and SMNVEV (reference sequence). This CDR3 spans 11 amino acids. Trimming removed 6 bases from V and 7 bases from J, with 8 bases in between. Here the CDR3 DNA reads TGTGCCAGCAGCTACCGGAATACGCAGTATTTT. Translation: CASSYRNTQYF.

The chain couples TRBV28 to TRBJ1-2; D remains ambiguous. The CDR3 covers 12 residues. Trimming took off 5 bases at V and 3 bases at J, with 7 bases between the two ends. The V gene's germline CDR1 is MDHEN and CDR2 SYDVKM. The CDR3 loop is CASSKRDYGYTF. In nucleotides, the CDR3 is TGTGCCAGCAGTAAGAGGGACTATGGCTACACCTTC.